This T cell receptor (beta chain) was profiled in a study of regulatory T cells in long-lasting Graves disease. For TCR beta, libraries came from iRepertoire HTBI primers and Arm-PCR of CDR3 regions. The authors' processing: Among the samples, around 60 TRBV and some 15 TRBJ segments were identified. MiXCR was run by TCRdb on the multiplex PCR reads, yielding one entry per CDR3 protein. These V and J calls are TCRdb output, not the study's own analysis. The sample shows around 450,000 distinct CDR3 sequences, under 15% of them seen only once. This CDR3 contains 14 residues. The germline V gene has CDR1 MGHDK and CDR2 SYGVNS. Trimming removed 8 bases from V and 3 bases from J, with 14 bases in between. Comments on this clonotype: Its antigen is not known.

Study-wide findings and caveats: The work looked only at peripheral blood and did not look at thyroid tissue. Segments TRBV28, TRBJ1-2 and TRBJ2-5 showed preferential usage in persistent disease.

Time point noted: newly diagnosed GD, antithyroid drugs for less than 3 months. The authors made the TCR library using RNA they extracted from PBMCs. A further study also used this sample, focusing on T cells in Graves' hyperthyroidism and ophthalmopathy. Turning to that study: The HTBI primer set drove a first-round RT-PCR of the TCR CDR3.

This clonotype was obtained from a woman in her 30s with Graves disease. The chain uses TRBV25-1 and TRBJ2-1; D perhaps matches TRBD2 (6 bases). The input for sequencing was peripheral blood mononuclear cells (PBMCs), taken at new diagnosis, from a patient treated with antithyroid drugs. The CDR3 DNA follows: TGTGCCAGCGGGCTAGTGGGACTCTACAATGAGCAGTTCTTC. It codes for CASGLVGLYNEQFF.